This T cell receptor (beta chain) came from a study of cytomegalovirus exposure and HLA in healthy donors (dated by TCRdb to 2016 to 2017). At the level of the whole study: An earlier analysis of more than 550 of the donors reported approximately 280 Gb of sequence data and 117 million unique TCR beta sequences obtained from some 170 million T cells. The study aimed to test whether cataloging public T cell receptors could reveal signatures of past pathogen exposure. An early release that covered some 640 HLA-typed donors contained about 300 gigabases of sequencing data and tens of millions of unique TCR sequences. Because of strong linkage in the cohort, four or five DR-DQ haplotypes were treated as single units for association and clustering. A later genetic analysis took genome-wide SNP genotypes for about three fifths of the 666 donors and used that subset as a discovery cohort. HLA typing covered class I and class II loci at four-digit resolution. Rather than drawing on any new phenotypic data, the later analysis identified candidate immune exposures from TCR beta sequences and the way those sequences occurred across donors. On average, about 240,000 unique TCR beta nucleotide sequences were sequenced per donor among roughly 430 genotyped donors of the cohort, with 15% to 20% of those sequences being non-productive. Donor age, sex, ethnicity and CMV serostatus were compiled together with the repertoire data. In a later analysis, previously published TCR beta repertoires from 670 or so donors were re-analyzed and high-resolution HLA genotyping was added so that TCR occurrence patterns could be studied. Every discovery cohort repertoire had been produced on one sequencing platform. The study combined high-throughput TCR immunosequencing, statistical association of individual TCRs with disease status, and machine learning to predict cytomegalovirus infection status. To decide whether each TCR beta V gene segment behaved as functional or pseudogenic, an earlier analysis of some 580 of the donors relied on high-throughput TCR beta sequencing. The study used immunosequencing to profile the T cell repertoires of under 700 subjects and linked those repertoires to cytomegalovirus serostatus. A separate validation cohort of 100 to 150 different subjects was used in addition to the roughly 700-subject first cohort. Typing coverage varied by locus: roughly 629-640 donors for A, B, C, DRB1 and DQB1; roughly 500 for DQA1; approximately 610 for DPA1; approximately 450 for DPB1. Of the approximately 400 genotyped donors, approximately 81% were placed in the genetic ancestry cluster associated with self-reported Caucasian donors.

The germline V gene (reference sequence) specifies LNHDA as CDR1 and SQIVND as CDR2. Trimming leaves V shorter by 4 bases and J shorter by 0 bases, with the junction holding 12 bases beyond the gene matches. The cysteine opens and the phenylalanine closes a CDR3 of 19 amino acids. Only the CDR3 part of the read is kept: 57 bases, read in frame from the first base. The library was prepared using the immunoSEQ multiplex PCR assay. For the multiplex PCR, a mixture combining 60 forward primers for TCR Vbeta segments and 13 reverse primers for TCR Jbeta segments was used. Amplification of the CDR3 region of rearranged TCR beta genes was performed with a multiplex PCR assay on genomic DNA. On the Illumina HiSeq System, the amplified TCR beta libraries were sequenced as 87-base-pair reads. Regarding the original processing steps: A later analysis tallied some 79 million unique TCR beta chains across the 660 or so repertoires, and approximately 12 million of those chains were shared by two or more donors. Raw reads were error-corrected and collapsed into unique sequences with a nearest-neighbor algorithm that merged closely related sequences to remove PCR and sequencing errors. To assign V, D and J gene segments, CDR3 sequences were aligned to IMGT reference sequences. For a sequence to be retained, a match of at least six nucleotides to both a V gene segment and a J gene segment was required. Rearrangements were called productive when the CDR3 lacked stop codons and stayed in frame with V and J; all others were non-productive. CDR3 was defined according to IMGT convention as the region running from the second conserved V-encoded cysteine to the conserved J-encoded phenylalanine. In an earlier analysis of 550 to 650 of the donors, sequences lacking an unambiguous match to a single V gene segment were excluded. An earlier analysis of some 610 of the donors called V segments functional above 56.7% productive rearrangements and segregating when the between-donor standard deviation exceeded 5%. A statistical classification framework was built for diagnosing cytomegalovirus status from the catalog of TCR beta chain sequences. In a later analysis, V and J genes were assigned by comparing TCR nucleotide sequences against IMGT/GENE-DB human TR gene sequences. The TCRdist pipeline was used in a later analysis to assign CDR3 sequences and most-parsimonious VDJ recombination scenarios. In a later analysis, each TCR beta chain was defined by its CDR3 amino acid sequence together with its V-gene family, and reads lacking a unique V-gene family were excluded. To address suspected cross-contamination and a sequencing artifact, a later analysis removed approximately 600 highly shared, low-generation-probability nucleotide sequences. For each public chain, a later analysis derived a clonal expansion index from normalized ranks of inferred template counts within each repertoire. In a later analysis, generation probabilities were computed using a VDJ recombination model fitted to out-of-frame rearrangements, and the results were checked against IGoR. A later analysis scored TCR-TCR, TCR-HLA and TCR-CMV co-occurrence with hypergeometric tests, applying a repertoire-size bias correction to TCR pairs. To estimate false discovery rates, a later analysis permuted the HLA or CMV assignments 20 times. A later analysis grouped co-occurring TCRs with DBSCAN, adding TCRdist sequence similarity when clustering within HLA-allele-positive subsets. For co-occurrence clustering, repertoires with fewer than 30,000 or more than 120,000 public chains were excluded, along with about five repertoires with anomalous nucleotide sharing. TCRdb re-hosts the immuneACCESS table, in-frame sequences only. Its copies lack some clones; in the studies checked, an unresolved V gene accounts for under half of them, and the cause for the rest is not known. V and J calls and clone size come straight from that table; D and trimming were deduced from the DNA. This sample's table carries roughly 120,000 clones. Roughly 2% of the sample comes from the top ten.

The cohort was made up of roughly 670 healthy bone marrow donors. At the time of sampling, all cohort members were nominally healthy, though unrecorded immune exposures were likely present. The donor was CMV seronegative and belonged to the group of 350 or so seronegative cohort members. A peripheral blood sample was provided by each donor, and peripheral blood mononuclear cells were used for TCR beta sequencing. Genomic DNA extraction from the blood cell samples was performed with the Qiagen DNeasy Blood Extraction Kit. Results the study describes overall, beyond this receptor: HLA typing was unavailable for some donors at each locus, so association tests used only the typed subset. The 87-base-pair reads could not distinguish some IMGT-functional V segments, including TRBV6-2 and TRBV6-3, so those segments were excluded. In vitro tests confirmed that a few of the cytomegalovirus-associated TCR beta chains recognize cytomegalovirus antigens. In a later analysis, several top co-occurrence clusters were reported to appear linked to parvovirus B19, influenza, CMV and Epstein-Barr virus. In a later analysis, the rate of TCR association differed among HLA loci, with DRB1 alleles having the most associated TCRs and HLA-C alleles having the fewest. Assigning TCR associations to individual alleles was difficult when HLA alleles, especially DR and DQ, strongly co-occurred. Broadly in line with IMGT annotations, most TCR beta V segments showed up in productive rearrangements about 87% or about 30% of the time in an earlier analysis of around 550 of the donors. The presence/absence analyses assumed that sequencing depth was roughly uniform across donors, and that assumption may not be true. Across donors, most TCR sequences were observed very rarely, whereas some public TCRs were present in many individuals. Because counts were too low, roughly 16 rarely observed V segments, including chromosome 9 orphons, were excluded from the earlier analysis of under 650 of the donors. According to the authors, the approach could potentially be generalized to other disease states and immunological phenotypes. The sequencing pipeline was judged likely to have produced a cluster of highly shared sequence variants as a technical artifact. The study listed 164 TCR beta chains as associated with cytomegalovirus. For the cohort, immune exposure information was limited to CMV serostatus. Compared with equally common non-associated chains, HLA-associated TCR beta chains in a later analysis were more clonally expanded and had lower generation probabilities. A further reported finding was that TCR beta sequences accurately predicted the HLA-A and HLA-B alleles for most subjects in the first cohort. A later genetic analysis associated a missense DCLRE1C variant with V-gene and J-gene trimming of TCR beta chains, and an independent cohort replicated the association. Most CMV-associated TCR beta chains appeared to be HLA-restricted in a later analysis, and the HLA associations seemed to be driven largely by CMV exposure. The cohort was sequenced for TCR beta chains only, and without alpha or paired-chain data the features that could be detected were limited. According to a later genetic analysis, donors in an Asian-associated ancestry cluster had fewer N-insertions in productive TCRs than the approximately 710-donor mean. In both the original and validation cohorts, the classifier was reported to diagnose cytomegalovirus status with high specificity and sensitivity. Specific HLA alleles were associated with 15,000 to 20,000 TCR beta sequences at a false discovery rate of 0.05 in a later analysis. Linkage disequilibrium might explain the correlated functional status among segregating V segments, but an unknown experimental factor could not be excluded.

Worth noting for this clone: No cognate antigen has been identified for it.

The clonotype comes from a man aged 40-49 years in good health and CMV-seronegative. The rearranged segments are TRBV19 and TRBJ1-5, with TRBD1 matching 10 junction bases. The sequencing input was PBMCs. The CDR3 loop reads CASSTLPGQGMISNQPQHF. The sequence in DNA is TGTGCCAGTAGTACTCTACCGGGACAGGGGATGATTAGCAATCAGCCCCAGCATTTT.